The clone carrying this T cell receptor beta chain was detected ten times or more. RNA transcripts provided the template for amplifying TCR beta CDR3 regions. HTBI primers were used in a first-round RT-PCR, which preceded a second-round multiplex PCR. TCRdb re-called the multiplex PCR reads with MiXCR, one entry per CDR3 protein. Of roughly 420,000 distinct CDR3 sequences in the sample, roughly 20% were seen once. These data belong to a study of Graves' ophthalmopathy and Graves' hyperthyroidism. Germline CDR1 reads MDHEN; CDR2 reads SYDVKM. This CDR3 contains 14 residues. V shed 4 bases and J shed 7 bases, with 17 bases lying between them.

The sequence came from a young woman with stable Graves' hyperthyroidism. Sequenced material: peripheral blood. The rearrangement joins TRBV28 to TRBJ2-7; the D call may be TRBD1 or TRBD2 (5 bases each). Written as DNA, the CDR3 is TGTGCCAGCAGTTGGGGGACCGGGCAGATGGAGCAGTACTTC. This codes for CASSWGTGQMEQYF.